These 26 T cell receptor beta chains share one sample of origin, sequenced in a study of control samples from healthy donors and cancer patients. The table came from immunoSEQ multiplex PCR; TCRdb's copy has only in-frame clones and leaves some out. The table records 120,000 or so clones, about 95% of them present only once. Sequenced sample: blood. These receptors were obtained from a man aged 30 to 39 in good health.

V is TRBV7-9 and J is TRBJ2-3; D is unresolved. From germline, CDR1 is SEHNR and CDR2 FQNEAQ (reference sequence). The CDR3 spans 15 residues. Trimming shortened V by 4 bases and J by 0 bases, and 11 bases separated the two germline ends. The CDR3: CASSSPKSSTDTQYF. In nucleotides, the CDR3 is TGTGCCAGCAGCTCCCCTAAATCTAGCACAGATACGCAGTATTTT.

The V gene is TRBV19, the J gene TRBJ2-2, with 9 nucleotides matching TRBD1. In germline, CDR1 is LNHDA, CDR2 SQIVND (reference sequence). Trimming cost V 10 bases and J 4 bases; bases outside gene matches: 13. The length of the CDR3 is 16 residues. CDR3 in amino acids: CATTPGQGIITGELFF. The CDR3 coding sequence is TGTGCCACCACCCCGGGACAGGGCATAATCACCGGGGAGCTGTTTTTT.

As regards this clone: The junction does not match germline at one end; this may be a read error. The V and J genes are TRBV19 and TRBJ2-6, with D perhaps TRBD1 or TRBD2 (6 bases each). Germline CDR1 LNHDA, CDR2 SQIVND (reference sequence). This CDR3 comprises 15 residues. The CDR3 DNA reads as TGTGCCATTGCGCAGGGGTCTTCGGGGGCCAACGTCCCGACTTTC. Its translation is CAIAQGSSGANVPTF.

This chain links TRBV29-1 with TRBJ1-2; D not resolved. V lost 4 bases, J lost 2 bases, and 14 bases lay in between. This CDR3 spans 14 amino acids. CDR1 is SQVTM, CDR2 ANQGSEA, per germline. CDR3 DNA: TGCAGCGTTGTGTCACCCCAAGGGAACTATGGCTACACCTTC. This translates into CSVVSPQGNYGYTF.

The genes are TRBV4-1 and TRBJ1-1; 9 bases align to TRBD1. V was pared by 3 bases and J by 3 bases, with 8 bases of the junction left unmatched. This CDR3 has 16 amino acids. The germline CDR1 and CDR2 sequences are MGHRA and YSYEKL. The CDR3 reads CASSQLQGAGDTEAFF. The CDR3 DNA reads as TGCGCCAGCAGCCAGCTACAGGGGGCTGGGGACACTGAAGCTTTCTTT.

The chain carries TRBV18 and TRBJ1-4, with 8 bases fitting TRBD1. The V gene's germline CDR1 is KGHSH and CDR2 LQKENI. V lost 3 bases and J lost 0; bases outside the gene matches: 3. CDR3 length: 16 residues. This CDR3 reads CASSPVQGATNEKLFF. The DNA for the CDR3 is TGTGCCAGCTCACCTGTACAGGGGGCAACTAATGAAAAACTGTTTTTT.

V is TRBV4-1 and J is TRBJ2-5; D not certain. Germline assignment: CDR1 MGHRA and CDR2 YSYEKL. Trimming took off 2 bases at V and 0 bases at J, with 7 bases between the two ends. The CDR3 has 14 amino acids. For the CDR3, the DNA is TGCGCCAGCAGCCAATTGGGAAACCAAGAGACCCAGTACTTC. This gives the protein CASSQLGNQETQYF.

As DNA, the CDR3 is TGTGCCAGCAGCCCCCGGGTAGCCACTGAAGCTTTCTTT. Translated, it gives CASSPRVATEAFF. This sequence joins TRBV7-8 and TRBJ1-1; the D is unclear. The germline CDR1 and CDR2 sequences are SGHVS and FQNEAQ. V shed 5 bases and J shed 4 bases, with 11 bases lying between them. The CDR3 contains 13 residues.

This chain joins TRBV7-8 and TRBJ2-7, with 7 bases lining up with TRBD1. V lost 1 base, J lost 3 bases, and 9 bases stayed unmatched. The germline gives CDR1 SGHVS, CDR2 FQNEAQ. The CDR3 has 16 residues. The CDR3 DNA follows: TGTGCCAGCAGCTTAGACGTAGTTCAGGGGGTCTACGAGCAGTACTTC. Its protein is CASSLDVVQGVYEQYF.

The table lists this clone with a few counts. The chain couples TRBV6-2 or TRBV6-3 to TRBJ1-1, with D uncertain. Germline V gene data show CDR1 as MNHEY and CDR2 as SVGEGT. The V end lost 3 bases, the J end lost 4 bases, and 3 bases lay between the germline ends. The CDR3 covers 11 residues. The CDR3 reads CASSYRTEAFF. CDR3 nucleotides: TGTGCCAGCAGTTATCGCACTGAAGCTTTCTTT.

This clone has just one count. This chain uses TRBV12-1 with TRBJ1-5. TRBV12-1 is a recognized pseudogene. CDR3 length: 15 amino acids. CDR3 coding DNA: TGTGCCAGCAGCTTTGCGGTAGGGTTCAATCAGCCCCAGCATTTT. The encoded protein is CASSFAVGFNQPQHF.

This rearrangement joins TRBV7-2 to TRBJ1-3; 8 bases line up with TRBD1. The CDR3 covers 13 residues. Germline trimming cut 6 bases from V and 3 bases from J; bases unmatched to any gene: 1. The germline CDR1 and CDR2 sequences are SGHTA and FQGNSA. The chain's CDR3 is CASRDRVGNTIYF. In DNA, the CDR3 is TGTGCCAGCAGGGACAGGGTTGGAAACACCATATATTTT.

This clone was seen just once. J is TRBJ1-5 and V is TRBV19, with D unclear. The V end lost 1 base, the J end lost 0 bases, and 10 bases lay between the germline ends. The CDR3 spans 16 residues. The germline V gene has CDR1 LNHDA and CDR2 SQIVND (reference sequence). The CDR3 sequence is CASSIVGSNSNQPQHF. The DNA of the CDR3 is TGTGCCAGTAGTATAGTAGGCAGTAATAGCAATCAGCCCCAGCATTTT.

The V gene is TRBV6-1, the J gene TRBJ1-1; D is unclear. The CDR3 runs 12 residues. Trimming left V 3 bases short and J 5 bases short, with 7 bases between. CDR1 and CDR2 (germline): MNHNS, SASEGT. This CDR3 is CASSERVTEAFF. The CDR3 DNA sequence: TGTGCCAGCAGTGAGAGGGTTACTGAAGCTTTCTTT.

The CDR3 sequence is CASTAWDNKDSPLHF. CDR3 DNA sequence: TGTGCCAGTACCGCCTGGGACAACAAGGATTCACCCCTCCACTTT. The genes are TRBV19 and TRBJ1-6, with D possibly matching TRBD1 (6 bases). V lost 7 bases and J lost 8, with 18 bases in between. The CDR3 extends over 15 amino acids. CDR1 LNHDA and CDR2 SQIVND come from the germline V gene (reference sequence).

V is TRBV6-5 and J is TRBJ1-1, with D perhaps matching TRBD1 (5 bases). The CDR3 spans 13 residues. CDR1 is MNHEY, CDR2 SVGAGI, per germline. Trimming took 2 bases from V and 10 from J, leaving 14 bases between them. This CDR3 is CASSYATSGRAFF. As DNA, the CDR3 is TGTGCCAGCAGTTACGCGACTTCAGGGAGAGCTTTCTTT.

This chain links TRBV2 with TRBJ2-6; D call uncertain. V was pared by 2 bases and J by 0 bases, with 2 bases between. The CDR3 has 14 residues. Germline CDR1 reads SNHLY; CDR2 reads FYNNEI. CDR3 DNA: TGTGCCAGCAGTGAACCCTCTGGGGCCAACGTCCTGACTTTC. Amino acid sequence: CASSEPSGANVLTF.

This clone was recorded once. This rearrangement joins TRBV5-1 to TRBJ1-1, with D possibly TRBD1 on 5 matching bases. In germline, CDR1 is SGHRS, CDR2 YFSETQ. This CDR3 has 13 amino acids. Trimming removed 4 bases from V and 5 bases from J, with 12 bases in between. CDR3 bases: TGCGCCAGCAGCCTTCAGGGACCTACTGAAGCTTTCTTT. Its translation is CASSLQGPTEAFF.

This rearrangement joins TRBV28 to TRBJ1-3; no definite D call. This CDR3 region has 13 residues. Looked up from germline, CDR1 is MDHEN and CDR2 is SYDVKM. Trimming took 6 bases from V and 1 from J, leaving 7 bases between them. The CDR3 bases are TGTGCCAGCAGGAGTAGATCTGGAAACACCATATATTTT. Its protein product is CASRSRSGNTIYF.

CDR3 nucleotide sequence: TGCAGTGCCAGCGGGGGGCACCCGCAGTATTTT. Translated: CSASGGHPQYF. The chain couples TRBV20-1 to TRBJ2-3; 9 bases agree with TRBD2. V was pared by 6 bases and J by 10 bases, with 5 bases of the junction left unmatched. The CDR3 is 11 amino acids. The germline CDR1 and CDR2 sequences are DFQATT and SNEGSKA (reference sequence).

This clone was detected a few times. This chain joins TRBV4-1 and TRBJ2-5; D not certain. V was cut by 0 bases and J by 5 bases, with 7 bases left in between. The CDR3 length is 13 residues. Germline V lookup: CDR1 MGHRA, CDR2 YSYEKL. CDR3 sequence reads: CASSQDQWETQYF. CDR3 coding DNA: TGCGCCAGCAGCCAAGATCAATGGGAGACCCAGTACTTC.

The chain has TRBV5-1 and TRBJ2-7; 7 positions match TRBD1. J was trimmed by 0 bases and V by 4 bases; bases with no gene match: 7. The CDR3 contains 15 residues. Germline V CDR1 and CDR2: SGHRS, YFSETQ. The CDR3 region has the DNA TGCGCCAGCAGCCGAGGGGGCACCAACTCCTACGAGCAGTACTTC. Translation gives CASSRGGTNSYEQYF.

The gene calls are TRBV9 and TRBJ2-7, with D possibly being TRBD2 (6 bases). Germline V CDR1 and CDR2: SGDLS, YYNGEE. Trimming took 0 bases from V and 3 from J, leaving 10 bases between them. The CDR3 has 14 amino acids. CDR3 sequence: CASSVAGGDYEQYF. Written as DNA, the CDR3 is TGTGCCAGCAGCGTAGCCGGCGGGGACTACGAGCAGTACTTC.

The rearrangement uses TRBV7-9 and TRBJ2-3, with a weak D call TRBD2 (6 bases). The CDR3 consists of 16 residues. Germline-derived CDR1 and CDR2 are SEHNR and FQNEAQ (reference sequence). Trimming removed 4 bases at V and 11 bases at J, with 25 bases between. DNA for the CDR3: TGTGCCAGCAGCTCATTAACCGGGACTGGGACGGGCGGGCAGTATTTT. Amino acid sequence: CASSSLTGTGTGGQYF.

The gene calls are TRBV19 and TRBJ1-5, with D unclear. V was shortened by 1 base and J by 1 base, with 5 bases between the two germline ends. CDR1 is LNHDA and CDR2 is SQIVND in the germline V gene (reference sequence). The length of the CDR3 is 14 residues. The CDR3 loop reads CASSIGASNQPQHF. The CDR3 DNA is TGTGCCAGTAGTATAGGGGCGAGCAATCAGCCCCAGCATTTT.

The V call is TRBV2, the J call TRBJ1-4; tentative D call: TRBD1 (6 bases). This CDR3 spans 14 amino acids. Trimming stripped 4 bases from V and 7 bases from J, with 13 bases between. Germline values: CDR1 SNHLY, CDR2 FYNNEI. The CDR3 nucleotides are TGTGCCAGCAGTGTAGGGGGGGCTGGTGAAAAACTGTTTTTT. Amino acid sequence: CASSVGGAGEKLFF.